Shown below are 22 T cell receptor beta chains from a single sample sequenced in a study of memory CD4+ T cells and cytomegalovirus serostatus. TCRdb keeps only in-frame clones here, not all; method: immunoSEQ multiplex PCR. The sample lists about 64,000 clones; 70% to 80% were seen once. Single viable CD3+CD4+CD8-CD45RO+ cells were sorted as the memory CD4+ T cells. The sequencing input was memory CD4+ T cells from blood. Every receptor here comes from an adult in good health and CMV-seronegative.

The genes are TRBV19 and TRBJ2-5; 8 bases align to TRBD2. V dropped 4 bases and J dropped 9; count of bases not matched to a gene: 13. Germline V gene sequence: CDR1 LNHDA, CDR2 SQIVND (reference sequence). This CDR3 spans 15 amino acids. DNA of the CDR3: TGTGCCAGTAGTACAGGACGGGCTAGCGGGTCGTCCCAGTACTTC. Its protein product is CASSTGRASGSSQYF.

The rearrangement joins TRBV5-1 to TRBJ2-1, with TRBD1 matching over 7 bases. With 5 bases clipped from V and 9 bases from J, the junction kept 14 bases outside the gene matches. The CDR3 loop spans 15 amino acids. The germline gives CDR1 SGHRS, CDR2 YFSETQ. Here the CDR3 reads CASRLQGPRGGEQFF. The CDR3 DNA is TGCGCCAGCAGATTACAGGGGCCGCGAGGAGGTGAGCAGTTCTTC.

This clone was recorded a few times. The rearrangement uses TRBV30 and TRBJ1-2; 7 nucleotides line up with TRBD1. Trimming took 4 bases from V and 6 from J; bases not matched to a gene: 11. CDR1 is GTSNPN and CDR2 is SVGIG in the germline V gene (reference sequence). The length of the CDR3 is 14 residues. The CDR3 reads CAWIGGGLINGYTF. Here the CDR3 DNA reads TGTGCCTGGATCGGAGGGGGCCTTATAAATGGCTACACCTTC.

The chain links TRBV11-3 to TRBJ1-1; tentative D call: TRBD1 (5 bases). CDR1 and CDR2 from the germline V gene are SGHNT and YENEEA. This CDR3 is 14 amino acids long. Trimming left V 1 base short and J 4 bases short, with 10 bases between. The CDR3 loop is CASSLGGDRTEAFF. CDR3 nucleotide sequence: TGTGCCAGCAGCTTAGGCGGGGACCGCACTGAAGCTTTCTTT. Variable domain in full (rest from reference TRBV11-3 and TRBJ1-1): EAGVVQSPRYKIIEKKQPVAFWCNPISGHNTLYWYLQNLGQGPELLIRYENEEAVDDSQLPKDRFSAERLKGVDSTLKIQPAELGDSAVYLCASSLGGDRTEAFFGQGTRLTVV.

The gene calls are TRBV5-4 and TRBJ1-2; 9 positions agree with TRBD1. V lost 3 bases to trimming and J lost 4 bases; unmatched junction nucleotides: 1. This CDR3 region has 13 residues. Germline V gene data show CDR1 as SGHNT and CDR2 as YYREEE (reference sequence). The CDR3 DNA reads as TGTGCCAGCAGCTCGGGACAGGGCTATGGCTACACCTTC. It yields the protein CASSSGQGYGYTF.

The chain couples TRBV7-6 to TRBJ2-3, with 7 bases identical to TRBD2. The CDR3 loop spans 13 amino acids. V shed 8 bases and J 10 bases; nucleotides not matched to a gene: 12. Germline CDR1 is SGHVS and CDR2 is FNYEAQ. The CDR3 spells CASGSSGKIPQYF. Written as DNA, the CDR3 is TGTGCCAGCGGCTCTAGCGGAAAGATACCGCAGTATTTT.

CDR3 nucleotide sequence: TGTGCCACCAGCAGAGTTAGCGGGAGCTCCTACAATGAGCAGTTCTTC. Its protein is CATSRVSGSSYNEQFF. This chain connects TRBV15 to TRBJ2-1; 9 nucleotides line up with TRBD2. The CDR3 runs to 16 residues. Germline CDR1 is LNHNV and CDR2 is YYDKDF (reference sequence). V shed 1 base and J 0 bases; nucleotides not matched to a gene: 1.

CDR3 bases: TGTGCCAGCAGCCCAAGACTGAAAAGAGTAGCCCAGTACTTC. Translated, it gives CASSPRLKRVAQYF. The rearrangement uses TRBV7-8 and TRBJ2-5; D not certain. The V end lost 5 bases, the J end lost 9 bases, and 19 bases lay between the germline ends. The CDR3 loop spans 14 amino acids. Germline CDR1 reads SGHVS; CDR2 reads FQNEAQ.

The rearrangement joins TRBV12-1 to TRBJ2-6; the table's D call TRBD1 went unverified against the DNA. TRBV12-1 is noted as a pseudogene. The CDR3 has 17 residues. The CDR3 reads CASSSRYRESGANVLTF. CDR3 nucleotides: TGTGCCAGCAGCTCTAGATACAGGGAATCTGGGGCCAACGTCCTGACTTTC.

This chain uses TRBV7-2 with TRBJ1-2, with 10 bases lining up with TRBD1. From germline, CDR1 is SGHTA and CDR2 FQGNSA. V shed 2 bases and J 5 bases; nucleotides not matched to a gene: 5. The CDR3 spans 15 residues. The CDR3 sequence: CASSLQADRGYGYTF. CDR3 DNA sequence: TGTGCCAGCAGCTTACAGGCGGACAGGGGGTATGGCTACACCTTC. The whole variable domain, remainder taken from reference TRBV7-2 and TRBJ1-2, is GAGVSQSPSNKVTEKGKDVELRCDPISGHTALYWYRQSLGQGLEFLIYFQGNSAPDKSGLPSDRFSAERTGGSVSTLTIQRTQQEDSAVYLCASSLQADRGYGYTFGSGTRLTVV.

This sequence joins TRBV28 and TRBJ1-2, with 7 bases aligning to TRBD1. Trimming at V came to 4 bases and at J to 5 bases, leaving 13 bases not matched to a gene. Germline loops: CDR1 MDHEN, CDR2 SYDVKM. This CDR3 is built from 16 residues. This CDR3 is CASSSPQSGQAYGYTF. DNA of the CDR3: TGTGCCAGCAGTTCCCCCCAGTCAGGACAGGCGTATGGCTACACCTTC.

This clone has a count of ten or more. The chain links TRBV19 to TRBJ1-1; D possibly corresponds to TRBD1 (6 bases). CDR1 and CDR2 (germline): LNHDA, SQIVND (reference sequence). Trimming took off 8 bases at V and 0 bases at J, with 19 bases between the two ends. The CDR3 has 16 amino acids. The CDR3 spells CASSSSRGSMNTEAFF. CDR3 DNA sequence: TGTGCCAGTTCATCGTCCAGGGGCTCCATGAACACTGAAGCTTTCTTT.

This clone was picked up many times. The chain has TRBV15 and TRBJ2-2; TRBD2 is a possible D gene (7 bases). Germline V gene lookup returns CDR1 LNHNV and CDR2 YYDKDF (reference sequence). Trimming left V 6 bases short and J 7 bases short, with 21 bases between. The CDR3 is made up of 16 amino acids. The CDR3 sequence is CATRHRDTGRGGELFF. CDR3 DNA: TGTGCCACCAGGCACCGGGACACGGGGAGGGGCGGGGAGCTGTTTTTT. The full variable domain, with the rest looked up from reference TRBV15 and TRBJ2-2, is DAMVIQNPRYQVTQFGKPVTLSCSQTLNHNVMYWYQQKSSQAPKLLFHYYDKDFNNEADTPDNFQSRRPNTSFCFLDIRSPGLGDTAMYLCATRHRDTGRGGELFFGEGSRLTVL.

The chain uses TRBV5-1 and TRBJ2-1; 14 nucleotides align to TRBD2. Germline V gene lookup returns CDR1 SGHRS and CDR2 YFSETQ. Losses at the gene ends were 4 bases for V and 5 bases for J; bases not matched to a gene: 5. The CDR3 covers 16 residues. CDR3: CASSVTTSGGDNEQFF. The DNA for the CDR3 is TGCGCCAGCAGCGTAACGACTAGCGGGGGGGACAATGAGCAGTTCTTC.

The chain has TRBV7-9 and TRBJ1-3; D might be TRBD1 (6 bases). Trimming took 4 bases from V and 0 from J, leaving 13 bases between them. CDR3 length: 16 amino acids. Looked up from germline, CDR1 is SEHNR and CDR2 is FQNEAQ (reference sequence). The CDR3 region has the DNA TGTGCCAGCAGCTCACGGGACACCGGCTCTGGAAACACCATATATTTT. The encoded protein is CASSSRDTGSGNTIYF.

This clone was observed once. This chain connects TRBV28 to TRBJ2-7; TRBD1 matches at 11 bases. CDR1 and CDR2 from the germline V gene are MDHEN and SYDVKM. With V trimmed by 5 bases and J by 4 bases, 7 bases remained unmatched. This CDR3 comprises 15 residues. DNA for the CDR3: TGTGCCAGCAGTAAGCCCGGGACAGGGGGGTACGAGCAGTACTTC. Translated: CASSKPGTGGYEQYF. Variable domain in full (rest from reference TRBV28 and TRBJ2-7): DVKVTQSSRYLVKRTGEKVFLECVQDMDHENMFWYRQDPGLGLRLIYFSYDVKMKEKGDIPEGYSVSREKKERFSLILESASTNQTSMYLCASSKPGTGGYEQYFGPGTRLTVT.

The V call is TRBV5-4, the J call TRBJ2-1; unclear D gene. CDR1 is SGHNT, CDR2 YYREEE, per germline (reference sequence). V shed 4 bases and J shed 8 bases, with 10 bases lying between them. The CDR3 extends over 12 amino acids. CDR3: CASSPRSDEQFF. The CDR3 DNA is TGTGCCAGCAGCCCGCGATCCGATGAGCAGTTCTTC.

This clone was counted between two and nine times. V is TRBV7-2 and J is TRBJ1-6; D is perhaps TRBD1 (6 bases). Germline CDR1 SGHTA, CDR2 FQGNSA. V lost 2 bases to trimming and J lost 5 bases, with 19 bases between them. This CDR3 spans 18 amino acids. CDR3 amino acids: CASSLWGGAAANNSPLHF. The CDR3 DNA reads as TGTGCCAGCAGCTTATGGGGGGGGGCCGCTGCTAATAATTCACCCCTCCACTTT.

In its sample, this clone was seen many times. This chain joins TRBV28 and TRBJ2-7; maybe TRBD2 (5 bases). From germline, CDR1 is MDHEN and CDR2 SYDVKM. V lost 6 bases and J 5 bases, leaving 14 bases between the germline ends. The CDR3 is made up of 13 amino acids. CDR3 coding DNA: TGTGCCAGCAGAGCGGACCTAAAGAACGAGCAGTACTTC. It codes for CASRADLKNEQYF.

The chain employs TRBV7-8 and TRBJ2-5, with 11 bases matching TRBD2. Germline CDR1 SGHVS, CDR2 FQNEAQ. V was pared by 4 bases and J by 1 base, with 2 bases of the junction left unmatched. This CDR3 spans 15 amino acids. CDR3 protein: CASSSGLAAQETQYF. DNA for the CDR3: TGTGCCAGCAGCTCGGGACTAGCGGCCCAAGAGACCCAGTACTTC.

This chain uses TRBV5-8 with TRBJ1-2; 9 bases match TRBD1. Germline CDR1 and CDR2: SGHTS and YDEGEE. The CDR3 has 13 residues. Losses at the gene ends were 4 bases for V and 8 bases for J; bases not matched to a gene: 6. The CDR3 coding sequence is TGTGCCAGCAGCAACAGGGGGCCCGGAGGCTACACCTTC. Protein sequence: CASSNRGPGGYTF.

V and J are TRBV28 and TRBJ2-7, with D perhaps TRBD2 (6 bases). V was clipped by 7 bases and J by 0 bases, with 19 bases between them. CDR1 is MDHEN and CDR2 is SYDVKM in the germline V gene. The CDR3 is made up of 16 amino acids. The CDR3 nucleotides are TGTGCCAGCAAGGACCGACTAGGTCCCTCCTCCTACGAGCAGTACTTC. Amino acid sequence: CASKDRLGPSSYEQYF.